The 23 T cell receptor beta chains in this list originate from one sample, sequenced in a study of regulatory T cells in long-lasting Graves disease. Construction of TCR beta libraries relied on iRepertoire HTBI primers and on Arm-PCR targeting CDR3 regions. TCRdb re-derived calls from the multiplex PCR reads in MiXCR, one entry per CDR3 protein. The data hold about 470,000 distinct CDR3 sequences, with about 15% observed a single time. The time point here: newly diagnosed GD, antithyroid drugs for less than 3 months. PBMC RNA served as the TCR library source. The data also belong to a second study, concerning T cells in Graves' hyperthyroidism and ophthalmopathy.

The input for sequencing was peripheral blood mononuclear cells (PBMCs), taken at new diagnosis, from a patient treated with antithyroid drugs. These receptors came from a woman aged 25 to 45 with Graves disease.

This clonotype was counted between two and nine times. This chain uses TRBV9 with TRBJ2-2; D unclear. Per germline, CDR1 SGDLS and CDR2 YYNGEE. Between the trimmed V and J ends, which lost 0 bases and 2 bases, there was a span of 8 bases. This CDR3 spans 15 amino acids. CDR3 DNA: TGTGCCAGCAGCGTAGGTTTAGGTAACACCGGGGAGCTGTTTTTT. It is translated as CASSVGLGNTGELFF.

The chain employs TRBV29-1 and TRBJ2-3; 8 nucleotides agree with TRBD2. CDR3 length equals 15 residues. The ends lost 3 bases at V and 2 bases at J; junction bases unmatched: 7. The V gene's germline CDR1 is SQVTM and CDR2 ANQGSEA. The CDR3 DNA is TGCAGCGTTGAGCAGATAGCGGGAAACACAGATACGCAGTATTTT. Translated: CSVEQIAGNTDTQYF.

This chain joins TRBV12-3 or TRBV12-4 and TRBJ1-5; the D gene is possibly TRBD1 (5 bases). With 2 bases removed from V and 6 bases from J, the gap between germline ends came to 14 bases. The CDR3 totals 15 residues. In DNA, the CDR3 is TGTGCCAGCAGTTTACGGGGACGGGTTGGTCAGCCCCAGCATTTT. Protein sequence: CASSLRGRVGQPQHF.

There are many counts of this clonotype. This chain joins TRBV7-8 and TRBJ1-1; 10 bases agree with TRBD1. V was pared by 5 bases and J by 0 bases, with 3 bases of the junction left unmatched. This CDR3 is 15 amino acids long. Germline V gene sequence: CDR1 SGHVS, CDR2 FQNEAQ. CDR3 DNA: TGTGCCAGCAGCCCGGGACAGGGGATGAACACTGAAGCTTTCTTT. Its translation: CASSPGQGMNTEAFF.

This clonotype was seen a handful of times. The CDR3 sequence: CASSETAPNSPLHF. Written as DNA, the CDR3 is TGTGCCAGCAGTGAAACGGCACCTAATTCACCCCTCCACTTT. This chain links TRBV6-1 with TRBJ1-6; no reliable D call. Looked up from germline, CDR1 is MNHNS and CDR2 is SASEGT. Trimming left V 2 bases short and J 6 bases short, with 8 bases between. The CDR3 consists of 14 residues.

Many counts were recorded for this clonotype. This rearrangement joins TRBV20-1 to TRBJ2-4; D gene uncertain. V was shortened by 2 bases and J by 0 bases, with 8 bases between the two germline ends. Germline V gene data show CDR1 as DFQATT and CDR2 as SNEGSKA (reference sequence). The CDR3 runs 14 residues. The CDR3 loop reads CSARFAGAKNIQYF. In nucleotides, the CDR3 is TGCAGTGCTAGATTTGCAGGAGCCAAAAACATTCAGTACTTC.

In its sample, this clonotype was seen a few times. The chain couples TRBV19 to TRBJ2-1; D may be TRBD1 (8 bases). The CDR3 has 16 residues. Germline lookup yields CDR1 LNHDA and CDR2 SQIVND (reference sequence). Trimming removed 6 bases at V and 6 bases at J, with 21 bases between. Written as DNA, the CDR3 is TGTGCCAGTAGAACCCCGGGAGGACAGGGTTTCAATGAGCAGTTCTTC. Protein product: CASRTPGGQGFNEQFF.

This clonotype appeared many times. The DNA of the CDR3 is TGTGCCAGCTCACCACAGGAAAGCTATGGCTACACCTTC. Translating it yields CASSPQESYGYTF. V gene TRBV18 combines with J gene TRBJ1-2; the D is unclear. Germline-derived CDR1 and CDR2 are KGHSH and LQKENI. This CDR3 region has 13 residues. V shed 1 base and J shed 4 bases, with 7 bases lying between them.

This rearrangement joins TRBV2 to TRBJ2-2; D is undetermined. The V gene lost 6 bases and the J gene lost 0 bases, with 8 bases spanning the gap. Germline CDR1 is SNHLY and CDR2 is FYNNEI. The CDR3 has 14 residues. The chain's CDR3 is CASRGSPNTGELFF. The CDR3 bases are TGTGCCAGCAGGGGCAGCCCGAACACCGGGGAGCTGTTTTTT. The variable domain in full, completed from reference TRBV2 and TRBJ2-2, reads EPEVTQTPSHQVTQMGQEVILRCVPISNHLYFYWYRQILGQKVEFLVSFYNNEISEKSEIFDDQFSVERPDGSNFTLKIRSTKLEDSAMYFCASRGSPNTGELFFGEGSRLTVL.

This clonotype was seen repeatedly, ten times or more. J is TRBJ2-2 and V is TRBV11-3; 7 positions match TRBD2. The CDR3 has 17 amino acids. The V segment lost 5 bases and the J segment 4 bases; nucleotides outside the gene matches: 13. Looked up from germline, CDR1 is SGHNT and CDR2 is YENEEA. The CDR3: CASSPPGLVLVTGELFF. Written as DNA, the CDR3 is TGTGCCAGCAGCCCGCCCGGACTAGTGTTGGTCACCGGGGAGCTGTTTTTT.

This clonotype was counted at least ten times. V and J are TRBV27 and TRBJ2-1; D ambiguous. Germline loops: CDR1 MNHEY, CDR2 SMNVEV (reference sequence). This CDR3 comprises 16 residues. Trimming cost V 0 bases and J 1 base, with 10 bases left between them. The CDR3 region is CASSLSAFGSYNEQFF. CDR3 sequence (DNA): TGTGCCAGCAGTTTATCAGCTTTCGGGTCCTACAATGAGCAGTTCTTC.

This clonotype was found many times. The V call is TRBV18, the J call TRBJ2-5; TRBD2 agrees at 13 bases. The germline V gene encodes CDR1 KGHSH and CDR2 LQKENI. The CDR3 runs to 18 residues. V lost 0 bases to trimming and J lost 5 bases; unmatched junction nucleotides: 9. The CDR3 nucleotides read TGTGCCAGCTCACCACCTTACGACGGGACTAGCGGGAAGGAGACCCAGTACTTC. Protein sequence: CASSPPYDGTSGKETQYF.

The CDR3: CASRIAGNPDTQYF. The DNA for the CDR3 is TGTGCCAGCCGGATCGCGGGAAATCCAGATACGCAGTATTTT. The V call is TRBV18, the J call TRBJ2-3; a weak D match, TRBD2 (6 bases). The germline V gene has CDR1 KGHSH and CDR2 LQKENI. The CDR3 spans 14 residues. V dropped 8 bases and J dropped 4 bases, with 16 bases sitting between them.

This clonotype appeared a few times. V and J are TRBV6-2 or TRBV6-3 and TRBJ2-7; D may be TRBD2 (5 bases). Trimming cost V 7 bases and J 4 bases, with 14 bases left between them. In germline, CDR1 is MNHEY, CDR2 SVGEGT. The CDR3 runs 13 residues. CDR3 nucleotides: TGTGCCAGCACGGACTCCGGACGGTACGAGCAGTACTTC. Translating it yields CASTDSGRYEQYF.

The chain links TRBV27 to TRBJ2-1, with D uncertain. Germline CDR1 MNHEY, CDR2 SMNVEV (reference sequence). Trimming left V 1 base short and J 3 bases short, with 10 bases between. The CDR3 extends over 15 amino acids. In DNA, the CDR3 is TGTGCCAGCAGTTTATTTGCGGTCGGCTACAATGAGCAGTTCTTC. The encoded protein is CASSLFAVGYNEQFF.

This clonotype was observed at least ten times. The CDR3 here is CSVIPFPSITGELFF. The CDR3, as DNA: TGCAGTGTAATACCTTTCCCCAGCATCACCGGGGAGCTGTTTTTT. The V and J genes are TRBV20-1 and TRBJ2-2; no reliable D call. CDR1 and CDR2 (germline): DFQATT, SNEGSKA (reference sequence). V lost 7 bases to trimming and J lost 4 bases, with 19 bases between them. This CDR3 is 15 amino acids long.

This clonotype was picked up a small number of times. This sequence joins TRBV14 and TRBJ1-1, with unresolved D. The CDR3 has 14 amino acids. Trimming removed 2 bases at V and 0 bases at J, with 7 bases between. Germline assignment: CDR1 SGHDN and CDR2 FVKESK. The CDR3 DNA sequence: TGTGCCAGCAGCCAAAATGGAATGAACACTGAAGCTTTCTTT. Protein product: CASSQNGMNTEAFF.

The rearrangement links TRBV5-1 to TRBJ1-6; TRBD1 agrees at 10 bases. This CDR3 is 14 amino acids long. CDR1 SGHRS and CDR2 YFSETQ come from the germline V gene. Germline trimming cut 7 bases from V and 9 bases from J; bases unmatched to any gene: 7. CDR3 residues: CASRDRGSGSPLHF. The CDR3 DNA reads as TGCGCCAGCCGGGACAGGGGATCGGGTTCACCCCTCCACTTT.

The V call is TRBV20-1, the J call TRBJ2-7; 9 positions agree with TRBD2. The CDR3 spans 14 residues. Trimming removed 4 bases from V and 0 bases from J; junction bases left unmatched: 4. From germline, CDR1 is DFQATT and CDR2 SNEGSKA (reference sequence). As DNA, the CDR3 is TGCAGTGCTATCCCACTAGCGGGCTCCTACGAGCAGTACTTC. Translating gives CSAIPLAGSYEQYF.

This clonotype was seen repeatedly, ten times or more. The V gene is TRBV3-1, the J gene TRBJ2-7, with 7 bases fitting TRBD2. Germline loops: CDR1 LGHDT, CDR2 YNNKEL (reference sequence). The V and J ends lost 4 bases and 0 bases, in that order; junction bases with no gene match: 9. CDR3 length: 16 amino acids. The CDR3 spells CASSPLLAGSSYEQYF. Here the CDR3 DNA reads TGTGCCAGCAGCCCCCTGTTAGCGGGTAGCTCCTACGAGCAGTACTTC.

At least ten counts were recorded for this clonotype. CDR3 bases: TGTGCCAGCAGTATCCGGACTAGCGGGAGGGGTAGCACAGATACGCAGTATTTT. Protein: CASSIRTSGRGSTDTQYF. This chain uses TRBV28 with TRBJ2-3, with 15 bases that match TRBD2. With V trimmed by 5 bases and J by 0 bases, 6 bases remained unmatched. The CDR3 extends over 18 amino acids. Per the germline V gene, CDR1 is MDHEN and CDR2 is SYDVKM.

This clonotype was observed many times. V and J are TRBV12-3 or TRBV12-4 and TRBJ2-5, with 12 bases lining up with TRBD1. After removal of 3 bases from V and 5 bases from J, the junction contained 4 bases not matched to a gene. The CDR3 is 15 residues long. The CDR3 DNA follows: TGTGCCAGCAGTTTTGGGACAGGGGGCGGTGAGACCCAGTACTTC. This translates into CASSFGTGGGETQYF.

This clonotype was detected a few times. The chain employs TRBV7-9 and TRBJ2-1; 8 bases fit TRBD2. Losses at the gene ends were 0 bases for V and 2 bases for J; bases not matched to a gene: 6. This CDR3 comprises 17 residues. Looked up from germline, CDR1 is SEHNR and CDR2 is FQNEAQ (reference sequence). The CDR3 DNA reads TGTGCCAGCAGCTTAGCGGTGAGCGGGGGACCCTACAATGAGCAGTTCTTC. Translating it yields CASSLAVSGGPYNEQFF.